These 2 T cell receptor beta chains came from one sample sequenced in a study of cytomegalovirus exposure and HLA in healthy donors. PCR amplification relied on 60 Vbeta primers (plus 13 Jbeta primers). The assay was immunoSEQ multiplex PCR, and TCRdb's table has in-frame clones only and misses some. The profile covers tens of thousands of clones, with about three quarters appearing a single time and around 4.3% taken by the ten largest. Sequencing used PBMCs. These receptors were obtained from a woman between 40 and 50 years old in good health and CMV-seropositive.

The CDR3 loop is CASRRRTANTEAFF. CDR3 bases: TGTGCCAGCAGGAGAAGGACAGCGAACACTGAAGCTTTCTTT. This chain connects TRBV6-5 to TRBJ1-1; weak D call: TRBD1 (6 bases). Germline V CDR1 and CDR2: MNHEY, SVGAGI. The CDR3 has 14 amino acids. Trimming removed 6 bases at V and 1 base at J, with 12 bases between.

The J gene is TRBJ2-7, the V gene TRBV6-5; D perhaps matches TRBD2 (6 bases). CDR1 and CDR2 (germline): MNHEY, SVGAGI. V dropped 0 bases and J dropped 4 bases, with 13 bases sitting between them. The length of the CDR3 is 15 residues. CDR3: CASSYSADGGYEQYF. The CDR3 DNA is TGTGCCAGCAGTTACTCGGCCGACGGGGGTTACGAGCAGTACTTC.